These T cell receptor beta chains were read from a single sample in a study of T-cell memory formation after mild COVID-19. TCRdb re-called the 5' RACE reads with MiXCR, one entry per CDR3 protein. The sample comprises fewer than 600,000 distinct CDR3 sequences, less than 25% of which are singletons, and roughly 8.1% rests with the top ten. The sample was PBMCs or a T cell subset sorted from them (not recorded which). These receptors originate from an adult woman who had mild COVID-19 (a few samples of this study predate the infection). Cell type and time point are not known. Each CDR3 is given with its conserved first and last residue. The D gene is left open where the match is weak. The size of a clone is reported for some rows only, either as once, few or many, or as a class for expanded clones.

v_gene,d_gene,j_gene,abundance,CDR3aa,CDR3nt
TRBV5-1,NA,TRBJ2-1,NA,CASSLEPGKGYNEQFF,TGCGCCAGCAGCTTGGAGCCAGGAAAGGGATACAATGAGCAGTTCTTC
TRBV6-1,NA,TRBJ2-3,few,CATRPGTDTQYF,TGTGCCACCAGGCCCGGTACAGATACGCAGTATTTT
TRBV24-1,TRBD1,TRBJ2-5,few,CATSDGTGEKTQYF,TGTGCCACCAGTGATGGGACAGGGGAGAAGACCCAGTACTTC
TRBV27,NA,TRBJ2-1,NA,CASSLTLVNEQFF,TGTGCCAGCAGTTTAACCCTAGTGAATGAGCAGTTCTTC
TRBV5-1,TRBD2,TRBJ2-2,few,CASSLALAGEATGELFF,TGCGCCAGCAGCTTGGCGTTAGCGGGAGAGGCCACCGGGGAGCTGTTTTTT
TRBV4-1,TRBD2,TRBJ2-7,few,CASSLHAGGIEQYF,TGCGCCAGCAGCCTACATGCGGGGGGCATTGAGCAGTACTTC
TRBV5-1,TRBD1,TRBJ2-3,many,CASSGGQPPDTQYF,TGCGCCAGCAGCGGGGGACAGCCCCCAGATACGCAGTATTTT
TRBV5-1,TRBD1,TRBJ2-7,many,CASSNPGQGVYEQYF,TGCGCCAGCAGCAACCCGGGACAGGGAGTCTACGAGCAGTACTTC
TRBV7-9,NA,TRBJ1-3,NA,CASSLASSGSGNTIYF,TGTGCCAGCAGCTTAGCATCGTCGGGCTCTGGAAACACCATATATTTT
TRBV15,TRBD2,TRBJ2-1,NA,CATSSGLAGGYNEQFF,TGTGCCACCAGCAGTGGACTAGCGGGAGGATACAATGAGCAGTTCTTC
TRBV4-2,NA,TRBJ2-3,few,CASSQDLSGLGTQYF,TGTGCCAGCAGCCAAGATCTGAGCGGGTTAGGTACGCAGTATTTT
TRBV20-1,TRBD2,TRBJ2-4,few,CSARRLAGVVAKNIQYF,TGCAGTGCTAGAAGACTAGCGGGAGTTGTGGCCAAAAACATTCAGTACTTC
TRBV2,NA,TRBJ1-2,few,CASSEAPYGYTF,TGTGCCAGCAGTGAAGCGCCTTATGGCTACACCTTC
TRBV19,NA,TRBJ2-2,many,CASIAHLGQIANTGELFF,TGTGCCAGTATCGCGCACCTTGGCCAGATCGCGAACACCGGGGAGCTGTTTTTT
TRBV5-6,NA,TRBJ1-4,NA,CASSSWWRANEKLFF,TGTGCCAGCAGCTCGTGGTGGAGAGCTAATGAAAAACTGTTTTTT
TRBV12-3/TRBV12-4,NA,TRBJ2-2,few,CASSFSKTRDTGELFF,TGTGCCAGCAGTTTCTCCAAGACTAGAGACACCGGGGAGCTGTTTTTT
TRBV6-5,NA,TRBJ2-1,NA,CASSYSGGMGNEQFF,TGTGCCAGCAGTTACTCCGGCGGGATGGGGAATGAGCAGTTCTTC
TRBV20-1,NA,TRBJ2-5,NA,CSGTAYQGTQYF,TGCAGTGGTACGGCCTACCAGGGGACCCAGTACTTC
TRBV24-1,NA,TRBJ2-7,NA,CATGGTLNEQYF,TGTGCCACCGGGGGGACACTCAACGAGCAGTACTTC
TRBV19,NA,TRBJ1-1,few,CASSDSDRTEAFF,TGTGCCAGTAGTGACAGCGACCGCACTGAAGCTTTCTTT
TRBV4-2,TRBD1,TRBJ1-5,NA,CASSQEGTGYEQPQHF,TGTGCCAGCAGCCAAGAGGGGACAGGGTACGAACAGCCCCAGCATTTT
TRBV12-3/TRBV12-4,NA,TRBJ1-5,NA,CATGGQGRQPQHF,TGTGCCACCGGGGGGCAGGGAAGACAGCCCCAGCATTTT